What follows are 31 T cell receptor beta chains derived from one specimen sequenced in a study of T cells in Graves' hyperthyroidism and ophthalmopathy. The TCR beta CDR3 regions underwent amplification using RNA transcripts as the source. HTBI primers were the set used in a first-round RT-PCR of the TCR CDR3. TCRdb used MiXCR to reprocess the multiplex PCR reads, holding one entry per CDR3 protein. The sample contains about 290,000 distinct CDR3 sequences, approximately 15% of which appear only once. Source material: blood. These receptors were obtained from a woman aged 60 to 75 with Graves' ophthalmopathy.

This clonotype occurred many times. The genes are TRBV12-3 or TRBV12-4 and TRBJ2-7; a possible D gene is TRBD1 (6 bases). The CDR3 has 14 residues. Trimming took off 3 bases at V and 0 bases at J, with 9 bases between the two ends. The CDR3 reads CASSFQGNSYEQYF. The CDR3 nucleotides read TGTGCCAGCAGTTTCCAGGGGAACTCCTACGAGCAGTACTTC.

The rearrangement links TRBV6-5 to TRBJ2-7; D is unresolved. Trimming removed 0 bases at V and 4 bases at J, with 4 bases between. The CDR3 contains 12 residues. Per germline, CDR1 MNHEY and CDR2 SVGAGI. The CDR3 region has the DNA TGTGCCAGCAGTTACTCGATGTACGAGCAGTACTTC. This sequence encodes CASSYSMYEQYF.

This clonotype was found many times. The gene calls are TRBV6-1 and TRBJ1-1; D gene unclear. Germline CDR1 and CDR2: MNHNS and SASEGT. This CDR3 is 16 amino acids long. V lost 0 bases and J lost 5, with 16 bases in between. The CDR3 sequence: CASSEALLGWETEAFF. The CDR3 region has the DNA TGTGCCAGCAGTGAAGCGCTTCTAGGGTGGGAGACTGAAGCTTTCTTT.

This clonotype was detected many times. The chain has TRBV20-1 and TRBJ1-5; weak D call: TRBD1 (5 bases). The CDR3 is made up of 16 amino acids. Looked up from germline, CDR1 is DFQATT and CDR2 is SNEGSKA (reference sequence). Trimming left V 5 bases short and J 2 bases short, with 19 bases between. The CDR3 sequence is CSAGLSGFGGNQPQHF. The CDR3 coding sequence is TGCAGTGCTGGACTCTCAGGGTTTGGGGGCAATCAGCCCCAGCATTTT.

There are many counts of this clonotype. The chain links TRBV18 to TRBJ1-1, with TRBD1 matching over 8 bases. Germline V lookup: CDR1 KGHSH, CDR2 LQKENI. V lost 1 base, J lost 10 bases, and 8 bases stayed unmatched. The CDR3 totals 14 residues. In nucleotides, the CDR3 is TGTGCCAGCTCACCACTCGGACAGGGCGTGCTAGCTTTCTTT. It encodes CASSPLGQGVLAFF.

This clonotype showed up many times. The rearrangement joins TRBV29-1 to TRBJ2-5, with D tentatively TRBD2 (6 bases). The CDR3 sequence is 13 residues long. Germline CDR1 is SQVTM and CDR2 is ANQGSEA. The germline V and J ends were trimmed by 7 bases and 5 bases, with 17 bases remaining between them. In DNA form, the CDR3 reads TGCAGCGAGACGGACGGTGGGGGGGAGACCCAGTACTTC. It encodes CSETDGGGETQYF.

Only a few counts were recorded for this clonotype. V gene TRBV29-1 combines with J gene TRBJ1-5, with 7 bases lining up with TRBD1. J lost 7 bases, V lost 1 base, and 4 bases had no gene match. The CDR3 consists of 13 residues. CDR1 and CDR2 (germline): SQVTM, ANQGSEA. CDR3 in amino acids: CSVEGQGGQPQHF. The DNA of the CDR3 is TGCAGCGTTGAAGGACAGGGTGGCCAGCCCCAGCATTTT.

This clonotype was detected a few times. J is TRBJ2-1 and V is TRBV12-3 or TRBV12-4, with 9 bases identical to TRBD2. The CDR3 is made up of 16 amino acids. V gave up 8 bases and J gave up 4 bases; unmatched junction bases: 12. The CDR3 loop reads CASLRFSGGTYNEQFF. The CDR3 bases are TGTGCCAGCCTTCGGTTCAGCGGGGGGACATACAATGAGCAGTTCTTC.

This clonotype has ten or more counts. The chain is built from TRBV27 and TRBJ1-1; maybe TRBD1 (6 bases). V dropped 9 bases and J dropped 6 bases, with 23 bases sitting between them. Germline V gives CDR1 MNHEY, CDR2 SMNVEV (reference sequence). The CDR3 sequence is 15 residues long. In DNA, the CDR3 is TGTGCCAGAAATAATTCGGACAGCGATCGGGCTGAAGCTTTCTTT. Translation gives CARNNSDSDRAEAFF.

CDR3: CASTVQGQHGYTF. DNA of the CDR3: TGTGCCAGCACCGTACAGGGGCAGCATGGCTACACCTTC. The chain uses TRBV5-4 and TRBJ1-2; 7 bases fit TRBD1. This CDR3 has 13 residues. The germline V gene has CDR1 SGHNT and CDR2 YYREEE (reference sequence). The V segment lost 6 bases and the J segment 6 bases; nucleotides outside the gene matches: 8.

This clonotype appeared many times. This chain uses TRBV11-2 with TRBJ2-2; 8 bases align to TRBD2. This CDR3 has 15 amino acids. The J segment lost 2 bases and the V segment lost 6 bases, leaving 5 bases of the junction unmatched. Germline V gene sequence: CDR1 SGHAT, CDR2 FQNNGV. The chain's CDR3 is CASRQAGANTGELFF. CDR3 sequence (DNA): TGTGCCAGCAGGCAAGCGGGGGCCAACACCGGGGAGCTGTTTTTT.

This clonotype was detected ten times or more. CDR3 protein: CASSPGGGAARNTIYF. In nucleotides, the CDR3 is TGCGCCAGCAGCCCGGGAGGGGGGGCAGCGAGAAACACCATATATTTT. The J gene is TRBJ1-3, the V gene TRBV5-1, with D tentatively TRBD1 (6 bases). CDR3 length: 16 residues. Trimming removed 4 bases at V and 5 bases at J, with 19 bases between. Germline assignment: CDR1 SGHRS and CDR2 YFSETQ.

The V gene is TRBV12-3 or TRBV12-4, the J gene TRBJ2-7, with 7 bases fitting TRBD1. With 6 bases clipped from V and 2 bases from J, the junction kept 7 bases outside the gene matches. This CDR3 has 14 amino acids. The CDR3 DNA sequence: TGTGCCAGCAGCCACCGGGACAGAACCTACGAGCAGTACTTC. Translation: CASSHRDRTYEQYF.

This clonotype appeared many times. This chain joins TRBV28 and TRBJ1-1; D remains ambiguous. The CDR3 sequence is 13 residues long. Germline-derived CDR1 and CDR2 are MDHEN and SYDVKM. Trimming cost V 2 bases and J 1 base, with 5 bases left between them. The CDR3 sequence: CASSLPWNTEAFF. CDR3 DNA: TGTGCCAGCAGTTTACCGTGGAACACTGAAGCTTTCTTT.

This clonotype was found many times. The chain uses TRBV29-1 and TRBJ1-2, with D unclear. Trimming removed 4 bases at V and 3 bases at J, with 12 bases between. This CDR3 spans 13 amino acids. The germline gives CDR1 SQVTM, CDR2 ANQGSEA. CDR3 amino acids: CSVVGSSYYGYTF. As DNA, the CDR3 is TGCAGCGTTGTAGGGTCTTCCTACTATGGCTACACCTTC.

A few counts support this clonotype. CDR3: CSARSPGARQETQYF. As DNA, the CDR3 is TGCAGTGCTAGATCCCCGGGGGCCCGTCAAGAGACCCAGTACTTC. The chain links TRBV20-1 to TRBJ2-5; possibly TRBD1 or TRBD2 for D (6 bases each). V was cut by 2 bases and J by 2 bases, with 15 bases left in between. The germline V gene encodes CDR1 DFQATT and CDR2 SNEGSKA (reference sequence). The CDR3 contains 15 residues.

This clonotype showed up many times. Written as DNA, the CDR3 is TGTGCCAGCAGCTTAGAGGGACCGACCACTGAAGCTTTCTTT. Translated, it gives CASSLEGPTTEAFF. The J gene is TRBJ1-1, the V gene TRBV11-3, with D tentatively TRBD1 (5 bases). CDR1 and CDR2 from the germline V gene are SGHNT and YENEEA. There are 14 residues in the CDR3. V lost 0 bases and J 4 bases, leaving 9 bases between the germline ends.

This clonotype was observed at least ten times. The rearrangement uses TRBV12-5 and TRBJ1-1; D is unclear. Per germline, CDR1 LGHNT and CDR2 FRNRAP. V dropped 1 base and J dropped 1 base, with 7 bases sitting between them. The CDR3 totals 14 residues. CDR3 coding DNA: TGTGCTAGTGGTTTGGCTCCTCAGAACACTGAAGCTTTCTTT. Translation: CASGLAPQNTEAFF.

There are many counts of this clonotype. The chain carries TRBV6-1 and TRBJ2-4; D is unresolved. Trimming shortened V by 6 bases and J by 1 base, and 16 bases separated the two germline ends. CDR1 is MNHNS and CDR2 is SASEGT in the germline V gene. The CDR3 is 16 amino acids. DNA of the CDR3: TGTGCCAGCAGCCTCTTGGGTCCCCGGGCCAAAAACATTCAGTACTTC. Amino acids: CASSLLGPRAKNIQYF.

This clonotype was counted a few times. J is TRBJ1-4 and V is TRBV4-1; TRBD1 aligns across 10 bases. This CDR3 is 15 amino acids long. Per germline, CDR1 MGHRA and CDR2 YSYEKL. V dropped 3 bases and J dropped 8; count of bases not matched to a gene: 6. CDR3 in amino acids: CASSHLTGGREKLFF. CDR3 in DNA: TGCGCCAGCAGCCACCTGACAGGGGGCCGGGAAAAACTGTTTTTT.

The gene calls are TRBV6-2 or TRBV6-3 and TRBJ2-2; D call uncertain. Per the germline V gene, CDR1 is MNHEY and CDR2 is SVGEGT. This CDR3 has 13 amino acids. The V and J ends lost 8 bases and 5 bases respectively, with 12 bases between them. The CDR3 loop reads CASQSSITGELFF. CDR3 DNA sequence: TGTGCCAGCCAATCCTCCATAACCGGGGAGCTGTTTTTT.

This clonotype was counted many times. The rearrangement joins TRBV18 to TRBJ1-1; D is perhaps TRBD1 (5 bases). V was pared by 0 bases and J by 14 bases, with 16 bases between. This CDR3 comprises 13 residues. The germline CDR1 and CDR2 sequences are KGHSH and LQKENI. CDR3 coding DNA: TGTGCCAGCTCACCACCACAGGAAGGCTTCCGGTTCTTT. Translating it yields CASSPPQEGFRFF. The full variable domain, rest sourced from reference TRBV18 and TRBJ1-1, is NAGVMQNPRHLVRRRGQEARLRCSPMKGHSHVYWYRQLPEEGLKFMVYLQKENIIDESGMPKERFSAEFPKEGPSILRIQQVVRGDSAAYFCASSPPQEGFRFFGQGTRLTVV.

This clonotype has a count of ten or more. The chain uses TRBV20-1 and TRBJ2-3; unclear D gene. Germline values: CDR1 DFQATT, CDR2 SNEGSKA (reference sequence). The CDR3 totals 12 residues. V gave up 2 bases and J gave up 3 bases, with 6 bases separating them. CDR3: CSARPTTDTQYF. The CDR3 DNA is TGCAGTGCTAGACCCACTACAGATACGCAGTATTTT.

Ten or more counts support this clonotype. CDR3: CATSSGTGPNTEAFF. The CDR3 coding sequence is TGTGCCACCAGCAGCGGGACAGGTCCGAACACTGAAGCTTTCTTT. The rearrangement links TRBV15 to TRBJ1-1, with TRBD1 identical over 8 bases. This CDR3 spans 15 amino acids. Losses at the gene ends were 3 bases for V and 1 base for J; bases not matched to a gene: 4. Germline V lookup: CDR1 LNHNV, CDR2 YYDKDF (reference sequence).

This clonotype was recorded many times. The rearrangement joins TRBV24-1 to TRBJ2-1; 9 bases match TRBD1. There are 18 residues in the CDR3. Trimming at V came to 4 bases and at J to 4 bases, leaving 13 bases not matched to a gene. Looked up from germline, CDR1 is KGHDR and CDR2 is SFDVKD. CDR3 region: CATSDKFSGTGRYNEQFF. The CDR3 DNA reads TGTGCCACCAGTGACAAGTTCTCCGGGACAGGGCGGTACAATGAGCAGTTCTTC.

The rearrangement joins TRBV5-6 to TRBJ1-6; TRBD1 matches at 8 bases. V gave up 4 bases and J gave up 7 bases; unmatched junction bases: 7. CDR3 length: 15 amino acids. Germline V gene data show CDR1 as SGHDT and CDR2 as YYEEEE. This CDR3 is CASSHRGYGNSPLHF. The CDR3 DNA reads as TGTGCCAGCAGCCACAGGGGGTACGGGAATTCACCCCTCCACTTT.

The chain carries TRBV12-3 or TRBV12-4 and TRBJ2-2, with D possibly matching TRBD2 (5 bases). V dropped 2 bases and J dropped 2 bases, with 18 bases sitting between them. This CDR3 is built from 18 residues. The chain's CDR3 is CASSLIMRVRANTGELFF. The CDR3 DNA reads TGTGCCAGCAGTTTAATCATGAGGGTACGAGCAAACACCGGGGAGCTGTTTTTT.

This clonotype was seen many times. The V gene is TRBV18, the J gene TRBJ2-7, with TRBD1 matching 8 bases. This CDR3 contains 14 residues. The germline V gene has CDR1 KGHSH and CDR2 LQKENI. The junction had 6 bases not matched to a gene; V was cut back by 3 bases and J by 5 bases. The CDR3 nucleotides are TGTGCCAGCTCACCGGGACAGGTTATCAACGAGCAGTACTTC. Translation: CASSPGQVINEQYF.

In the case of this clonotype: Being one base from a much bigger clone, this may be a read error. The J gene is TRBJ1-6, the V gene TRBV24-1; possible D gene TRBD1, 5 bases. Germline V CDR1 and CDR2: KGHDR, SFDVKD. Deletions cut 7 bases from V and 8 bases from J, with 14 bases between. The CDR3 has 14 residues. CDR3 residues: CATRGTGGDSPLHF. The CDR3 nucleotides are TGTGCCACCAGGGGGACCGGCGGAGATTCACCCCTCCACTTT.

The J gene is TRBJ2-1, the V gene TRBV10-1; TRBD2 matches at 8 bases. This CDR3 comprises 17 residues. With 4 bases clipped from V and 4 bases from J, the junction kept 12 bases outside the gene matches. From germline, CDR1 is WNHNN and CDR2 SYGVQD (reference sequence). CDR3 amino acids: CASSGSGTGGLYNEQFF. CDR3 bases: TGCGCCAGCAGTGGTTCGGGGACGGGGGGGCTGTACAATGAGCAGTTCTTC.

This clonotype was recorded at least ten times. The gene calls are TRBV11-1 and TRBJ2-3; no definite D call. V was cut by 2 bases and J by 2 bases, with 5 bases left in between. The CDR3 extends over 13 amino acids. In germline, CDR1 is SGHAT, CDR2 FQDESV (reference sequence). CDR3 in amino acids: CASSLQFTDTQYF. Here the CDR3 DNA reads TGTGCCAGCAGCTTACAGTTCACAGATACGCAGTATTTT.